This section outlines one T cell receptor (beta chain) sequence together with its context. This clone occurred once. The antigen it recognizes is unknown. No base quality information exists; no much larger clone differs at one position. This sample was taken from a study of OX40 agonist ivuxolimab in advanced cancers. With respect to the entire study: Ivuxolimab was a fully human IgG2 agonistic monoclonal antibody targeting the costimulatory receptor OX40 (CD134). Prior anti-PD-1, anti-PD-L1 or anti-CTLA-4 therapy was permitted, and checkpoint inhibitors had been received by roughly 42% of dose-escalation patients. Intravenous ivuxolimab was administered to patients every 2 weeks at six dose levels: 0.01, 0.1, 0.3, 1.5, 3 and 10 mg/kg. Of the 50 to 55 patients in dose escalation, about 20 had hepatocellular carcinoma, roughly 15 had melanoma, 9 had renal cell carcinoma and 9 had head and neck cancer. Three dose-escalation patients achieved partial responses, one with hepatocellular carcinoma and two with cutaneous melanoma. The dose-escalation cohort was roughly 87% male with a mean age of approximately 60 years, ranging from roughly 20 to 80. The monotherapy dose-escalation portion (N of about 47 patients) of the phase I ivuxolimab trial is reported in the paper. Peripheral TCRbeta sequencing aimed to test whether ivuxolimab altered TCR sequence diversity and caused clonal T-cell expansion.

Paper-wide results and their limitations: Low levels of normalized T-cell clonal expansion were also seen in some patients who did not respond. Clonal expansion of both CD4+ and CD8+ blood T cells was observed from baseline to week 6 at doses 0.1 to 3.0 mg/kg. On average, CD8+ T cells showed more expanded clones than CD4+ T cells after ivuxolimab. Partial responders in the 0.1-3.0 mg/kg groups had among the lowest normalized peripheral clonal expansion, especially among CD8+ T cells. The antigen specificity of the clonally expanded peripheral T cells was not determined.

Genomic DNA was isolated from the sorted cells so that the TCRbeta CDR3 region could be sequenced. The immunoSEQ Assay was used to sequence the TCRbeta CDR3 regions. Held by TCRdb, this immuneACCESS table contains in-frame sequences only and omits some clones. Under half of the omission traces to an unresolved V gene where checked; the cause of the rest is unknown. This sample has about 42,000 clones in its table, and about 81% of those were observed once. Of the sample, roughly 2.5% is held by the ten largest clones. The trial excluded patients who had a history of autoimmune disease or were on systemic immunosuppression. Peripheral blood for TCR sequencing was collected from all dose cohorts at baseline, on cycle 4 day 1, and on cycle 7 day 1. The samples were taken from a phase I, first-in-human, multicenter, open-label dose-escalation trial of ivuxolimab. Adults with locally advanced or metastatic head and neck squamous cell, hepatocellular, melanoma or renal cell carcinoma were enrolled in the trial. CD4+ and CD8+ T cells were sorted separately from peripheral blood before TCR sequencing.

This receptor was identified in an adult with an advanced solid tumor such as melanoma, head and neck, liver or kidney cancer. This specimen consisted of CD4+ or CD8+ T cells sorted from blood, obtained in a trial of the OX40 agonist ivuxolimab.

For the CDR3, the sequence is CASRSEGMGTEAFF. The nucleotide sequence is given as TGTGCCAGCAGGTCGGAAGGCATGGGCACTGAAGCTTTCTTT. The sequence joins TRBV2 to TRBJ1-1; no D gene can be assigned with confidence. V is reduced by 6 bases and J by 4 bases, leaving a spacing of 15 bases between them. The germline V gene specifies SNHLY as CDR1 and FYNNEI as CDR2. The CDR3, from cysteine to phenylalanine, totals 14 residues. Only CDR3 DNA remains: 42 bases, in frame from the first base. The CDR3, completed at both ends by the reference TRBV2 and TRBJ1-1 genes, gives the full variable domain EPEVTQTPSHQVTQMGQEVILRCVPISNHLYFYWYRQILGQKVEFLVSFYNNEISEKSEIFDDQFSVERPDGSNFTLKIRSTKLEDSAMYFCASRSEGMGTEAFFGQGTRLTVV.